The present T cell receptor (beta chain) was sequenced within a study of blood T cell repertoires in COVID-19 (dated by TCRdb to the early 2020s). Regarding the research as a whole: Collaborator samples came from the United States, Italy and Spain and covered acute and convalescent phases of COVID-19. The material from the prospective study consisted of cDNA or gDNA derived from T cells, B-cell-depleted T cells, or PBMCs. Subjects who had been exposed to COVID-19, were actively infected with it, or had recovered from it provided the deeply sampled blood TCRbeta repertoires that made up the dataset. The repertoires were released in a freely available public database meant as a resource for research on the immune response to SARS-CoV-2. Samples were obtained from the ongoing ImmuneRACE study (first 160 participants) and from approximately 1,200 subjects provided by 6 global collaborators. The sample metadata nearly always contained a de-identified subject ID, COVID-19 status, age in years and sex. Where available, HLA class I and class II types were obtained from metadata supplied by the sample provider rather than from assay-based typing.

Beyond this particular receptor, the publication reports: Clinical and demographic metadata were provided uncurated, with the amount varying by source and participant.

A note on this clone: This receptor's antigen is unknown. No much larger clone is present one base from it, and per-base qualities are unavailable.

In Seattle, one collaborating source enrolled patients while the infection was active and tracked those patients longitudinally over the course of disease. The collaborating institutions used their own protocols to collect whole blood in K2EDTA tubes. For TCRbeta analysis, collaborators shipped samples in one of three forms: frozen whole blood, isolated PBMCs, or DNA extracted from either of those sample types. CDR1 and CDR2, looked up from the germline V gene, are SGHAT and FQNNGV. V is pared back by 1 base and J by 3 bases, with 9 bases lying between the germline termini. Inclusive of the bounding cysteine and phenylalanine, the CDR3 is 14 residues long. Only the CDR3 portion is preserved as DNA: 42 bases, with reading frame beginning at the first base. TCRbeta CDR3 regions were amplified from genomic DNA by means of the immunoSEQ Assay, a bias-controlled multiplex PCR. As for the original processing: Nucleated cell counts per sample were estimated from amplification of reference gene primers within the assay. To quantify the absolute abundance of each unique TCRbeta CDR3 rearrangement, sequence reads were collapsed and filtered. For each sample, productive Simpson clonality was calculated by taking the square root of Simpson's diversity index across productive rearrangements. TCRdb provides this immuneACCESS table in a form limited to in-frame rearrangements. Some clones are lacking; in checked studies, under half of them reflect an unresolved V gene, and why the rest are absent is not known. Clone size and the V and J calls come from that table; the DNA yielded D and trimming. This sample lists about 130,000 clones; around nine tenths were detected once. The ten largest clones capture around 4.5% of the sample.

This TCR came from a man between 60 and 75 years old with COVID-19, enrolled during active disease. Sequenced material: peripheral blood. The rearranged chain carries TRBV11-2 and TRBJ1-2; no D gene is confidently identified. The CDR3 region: CASSLGEDYYGYTF. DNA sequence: TGTGCCAGCAGCTTAGGAGAAGATTACTATGGCTACACCTTC.